This entry concerns a single T cell receptor (beta chain). Using immunoSEQ multiplex PCR, the repertoire was profiled, and TCRdb retains in-frame clones only, with some absent. The table includes some 68,000 clones, 75% to 85% detected once. The record originates from a study of a mutant IDH1 vaccine in newly diagnosed glioma. In the study overall: Therapy received beforehand was radiotherapy, temozolomide, or both, with most patients given both.

Time point given: baseline, week 1 (first vaccination visit). The treatment: pre-vaccination baseline after standard-of-care therapy. The ends lost 1 base at V and 9 bases at J; junction bases unmatched: 2. The V gene's germline CDR1 is GTSNPN and CDR2 SVGIG (reference sequence). The CDR3 is 12 residues long. This specimen consisted of PBMCs, obtained from a glioma patient treated with radiotherapy, temozolomide or both. The sequence came from a man aged 45-60 years with glioma. The chain has TRBV30 and TRBJ1-5, with 8 bases fitting TRBD1. CDR3 bases: TGTGCCTGGAGTGGCGGGACAGGGCCCCAGCATTTT. Translation gives CAWSGGTGPQHF.